This passage covers 15 T cell receptor beta chains from one sample sequenced in a study of Ad26.COV2.S vaccination and SARS-CoV-2 variants. The sample's treatment: around 19 received Ad26.COV2.S at low or high dose, single or two shots; 5 received placebo; per-sample allocation not given. Sampling happened 63 days after the first vaccine or placebo injection. Assay: immunoSEQ multiplex PCR; the TCRdb copy retains only in-frame clones and omits some. The data hold roughly 410,000 clones, with about 83% observed a single time. The material was peripheral blood, obtained in a trial of Ad26.COV2.S vaccine versus placebo. The receptors originated from a person between 18 and 65 years old who received the Ad26.COV2.S COVID-19 vaccine or a placebo.

The chain carries TRBV3-1 (or the pseudogene TRBV3-2) and TRBJ1-5; perhaps TRBD1 as D (5 bases). Deletions cut 0 bases from V and 5 bases from J, with 11 bases between. Germline V gene sequence: CDR1 LGHDT, CDR2 YNNKEL (reference sequence). The CDR3 runs to 15 residues. CDR3 DNA sequence: TGTGCCAGCAGCCAAGATTTATTGGGGGATCAGCCCCAGCATTTT. This encodes CASSQDLLGDQPQHF.

The rearrangement uses TRBV11-2 and TRBJ2-5; TRBD1 matches 9 bases. CDR1 and CDR2 from the germline V gene are SGHAT and FQNNGV. V was pared by 1 base and J by 4 bases, with 4 bases of the junction left unmatched. There are 15 residues in the CDR3. CDR3 bases: TGTGCCAGCAGCTTAGGACAGGGGGAAGGAGAGACCCAGTACTTC. As protein: CASSLGQGEGETQYF.

A remark on this clone: The identical CDR3 is also encoded by other nucleotide sequences in the sample. The chain employs TRBV5-1 and TRBJ2-5, with unresolved D. This CDR3 contains 13 residues. The V end was cut by 0 bases, the J end by 5 bases, with 8 bases between. Germline lookup yields CDR1 SGHRS and CDR2 YFSETQ. The CDR3: CASSLGGGETQYF. The CDR3 region has the DNA TGCGCCAGCAGCTTGGGAGGTGGGGAGACCCAGTACTTC.

The chain uses TRBV9 and TRBJ2-5, with TRBD2 matching 10 bases. V lost 0 bases to trimming and J lost 2 bases; unmatched junction nucleotides: 7. Germline V gene data show CDR1 as SGDLS and CDR2 as YYNGEE. CDR3 length: 17 residues. The CDR3 DNA sequence: TGTGCCAGCAGCGTAGAAAATCGACTAGCGGGTCAAGAGACCCAGTACTTC. As protein: CASSVENRLAGQETQYF.

The chain couples TRBV7-9 to TRBJ1-5; D perhaps matches TRBD1 (5 bases). The CDR3 has 15 amino acids. Germline V gives CDR1 SEHNR, CDR2 FQNEAQ (reference sequence). V was pared by 1 base and J by 5 bases, with 12 bases between. The CDR3 DNA sequence: TGTGCCAGCAGCTTAGTGGGGCCGGTAGATCAGCCCCAGCATTTT. Translated, it gives CASSLVGPVDQPQHF.

The rearrangement uses TRBV28 and TRBJ1-1; D not certain. This CDR3 contains 13 residues. Per germline, CDR1 MDHEN and CDR2 SYDVKM. The V end was cut by 5 bases, the J end by 0 bases, with 7 bases between. The CDR3, as DNA: TGTGCCAGCAGTCCGCCCATGAACACTGAAGCTTTCTTT. This translates into CASSPPMNTEAFF.

This chain uses TRBV5-1 with TRBJ2-5; D is perhaps TRBD2 (6 bases). Per germline, CDR1 SGHRS and CDR2 YFSETQ. The CDR3 loop spans 14 amino acids. V was cut by 4 bases and J by 0 bases, with 10 bases left in between. The CDR3 loop reads CASSPEGNQETQYF. For the CDR3, the DNA is TGCGCCAGCAGCCCGGAGGGTAACCAAGAGACCCAGTACTTC.

The chain couples TRBV6-6 to TRBJ1-1; D remains ambiguous. CDR3 size: 14 residues. Between the trimmed V and J ends, which lost 5 bases and 0 bases, there was a span of 10 bases. Germline V gives CDR1 MNHNY, CDR2 SVGAGI (reference sequence). In nucleotides, the CDR3 is TGTGCCAGCAGTCCCGGACGGATGAACACTGAAGCTTTCTTT. This codes for CASSPGRMNTEAFF.

The rearrangement joins TRBV18 to TRBJ2-2, with D uncertain. Deletions cut 8 bases from V and 6 bases from J, with 10 bases between. There are 12 residues in the CDR3. CDR1 and CDR2 from the germline V gene are KGHSH and LQKENI. The CDR3 sequence is CASDKSAGELFF. DNA for the CDR3: TGTGCCAGCGACAAGTCCGCCGGGGAGCTGTTTTTT. The full variable domain, rest sourced from reference TRBV18 and TRBJ2-2, is NAGVMQNPRHLVRRRGQEARLRCSPMKGHSHVYWYRQLPEEGLKFMVYLQKENIIDESGMPKERFSAEFPKEGPSILRIQQVVRGDSAAYFCASDKSAGELFFGEGSRLTVL.

This chain joins TRBV5-1 and TRBJ1-2; no reliable D call. Deletions cut 2 bases from V and 8 bases from J, with 19 bases between. Germline V CDR1 and CDR2: SGHRS, YFSETQ. This CDR3 comprises 15 residues. CDR3 in amino acids: CASSLGGRPPLGYTF. The CDR3 DNA follows: TGCGCCAGCAGCTTAGGCGGGAGACCCCCTCTAGGCTACACCTTC.

The chain is built from TRBV18 and TRBJ1-1; 9 positions agree with TRBD1. Looked up from germline, CDR1 is KGHSH and CDR2 is LQKENI. The CDR3 is 14 residues long. V lost 4 bases to trimming and J lost 6 bases; unmatched junction nucleotides: 6. The CDR3 region is CASSLTGGLAEAFF. In DNA, the CDR3 is TGTGCCAGCTCACTCACAGGGGGCTTGGCTGAAGCTTTCTTT.

V and J are TRBV3-1 (or the pseudogene TRBV3-2) and TRBJ1-3; D may be TRBD1 (5 bases). This CDR3 comprises 15 residues. V dropped 0 bases and J dropped 1 base, with 7 bases sitting between them. Germline CDR1 is LGHDT and CDR2 is YNNKEL (reference sequence). CDR3 DNA: TGTGCCAGCAGCCAAGATGGGGGTTCTGGAAACACCATATATTTT. Protein: CASSQDGGSGNTIYF.

This chain links TRBV19 with TRBJ1-6, with D perhaps TRBD1 (6 bases). This CDR3 contains 13 residues. Trimming took off 11 bases at V and 5 bases at J, with 13 bases between the two ends. Germline V CDR1 and CDR2: LNHDA, SQIVND (reference sequence). The CDR3 loop is CASKGGHNSPLHF. The CDR3 DNA reads TGTGCCTCAAAGGGGGGACATAATTCACCCCTCCACTTT. The whole variable domain, filled in from reference TRBV19 and TRBJ1-6, reads DGGITQSPKYLFRKEGQNVTLSCEQNLNHDAMYWYRQDPGQGLRLIYYSQIVNDFQKGDIAEGYSVSREKKESFPLTVTSAQKNPTAFYLCASKGGHNSPLHFGNGTRLTVT.

This clone was found once. This rearrangement joins TRBV2 to TRBJ1-4; the match to TRBD1 covers 8 bases. The length of the CDR3 is 14 residues. Germline-derived CDR1 and CDR2 are SNHLY and FYNNEI. The ends lost 6 bases at V and 4 bases at J; junction bases unmatched: 4. CDR3 region: CASRGQAGNEKLFF. The CDR3 DNA is TGTGCCAGCAGGGGACAGGCCGGTAATGAAAAACTGTTTTTT. Using reference TRBV2 and TRBJ1-4 for the parts outside the CDR3, the full variable domain is EPEVTQTPSHQVTQMGQEVILRCVPISNHLYFYWYRQILGQKVEFLVSFYNNEISEKSEIFDDQFSVERPDGSNFTLKIRSTKLEDSAMYFCASRGQAGNEKLFFGSGTQLSVL.

This sequence joins TRBV7-9 and TRBJ2-1; D is tentatively TRBD1 or TRBD2 (5 bases each). CDR1 SEHNR and CDR2 FQNEAQ come from the germline V gene (reference sequence). The length of the CDR3 is 15 residues. Trimming removed 5 bases at V and 8 bases at J, with 19 bases between. The CDR3 DNA sequence: TGTGCCAGCAGCCCCCTACCGGGACGCGGCCATGAGCAGTTCTTC. As protein: CASSPLPGRGHEQFF.